Detailed here is one TCR beta chain. The same CDR3 arises from other DNA sequences in this sample as well. The sample comes from a study of control samples from healthy donors and cancer patients. Some clones are missing from TCRdb's copy, which holds only in-frame ones; the method was immunoSEQ multiplex PCR. The sample includes about 150,000 clones, roughly 88% of them seen just once. Sequenced sample: blood. The origin of this receptor is a man aged 18 to 29 in good health.

The CDR3 coding sequence is TGTGCCAGCAGTTACTCGAGGAGTCAGCCCCAGCATTTT. This gives the protein CASSYSRSQPQHF. This chain joins TRBV6-5 and TRBJ1-5; D not resolved. This CDR3 has 13 residues. V was trimmed by 0 bases and J by 6 bases, leaving 6 bases between them. CDR1 is MNHEY, CDR2 SVGAGI, per germline.